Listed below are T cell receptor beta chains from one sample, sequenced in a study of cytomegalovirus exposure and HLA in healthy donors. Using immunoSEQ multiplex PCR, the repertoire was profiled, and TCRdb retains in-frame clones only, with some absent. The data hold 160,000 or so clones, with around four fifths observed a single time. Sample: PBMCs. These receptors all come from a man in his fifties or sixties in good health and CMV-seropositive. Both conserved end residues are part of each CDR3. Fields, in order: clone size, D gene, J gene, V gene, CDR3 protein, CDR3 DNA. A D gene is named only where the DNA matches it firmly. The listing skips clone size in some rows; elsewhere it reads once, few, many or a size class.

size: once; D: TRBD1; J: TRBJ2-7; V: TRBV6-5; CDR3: CASSPTGDEQYF; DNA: TGTGCCAGCAGCCCTACAGGGGACGAGCAGTACTTC
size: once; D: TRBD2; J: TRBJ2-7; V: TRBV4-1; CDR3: CASSQGTSGRAYEQYF; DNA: TGCGCCAGCAGCCAAGGGACTAGCGGGAGGGCCTACGAGCAGTACTTC
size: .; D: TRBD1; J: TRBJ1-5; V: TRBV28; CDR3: CASRSKPDRVWNQPQHF; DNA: TGTGCCAGCAGGTCGAAACCGGACAGGGTATGGAATCAGCCCCAGCATTTT
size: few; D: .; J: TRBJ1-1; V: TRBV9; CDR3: CASSVEGGAGKAFF; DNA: TGTGCCAGCAGCGTAGAAGGGGGGGCGGGTAAAGCTTTCTTT
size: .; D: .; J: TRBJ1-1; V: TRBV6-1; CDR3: CASKLELNTEAFF; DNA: TGTGCCAGCAAATTAGAGCTGAACACTGAAGCTTTCTTT
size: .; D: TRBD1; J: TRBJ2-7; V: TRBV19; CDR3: CASSRTGGSEQYF; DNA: TGTGCCAGTAGTAGGACAGGGGGCTCCGAGCAGTACTTC
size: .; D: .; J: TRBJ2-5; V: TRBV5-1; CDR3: CASSNGAGAEEQYF; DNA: TGCGCCAGCAGTAACGGCGCCGGCGCGGAGGAGCAGTACTTC
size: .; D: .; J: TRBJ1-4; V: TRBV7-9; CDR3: CASSLRGGRLFF; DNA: TGTGCCAGCAGCTTACGGGGTGGGAGACTGTTTTTT
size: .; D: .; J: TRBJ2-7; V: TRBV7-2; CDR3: CASSPRSYEQYF; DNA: TGTGCCAGCAGCCCCAGGTCGTACGAGCAGTACTTC
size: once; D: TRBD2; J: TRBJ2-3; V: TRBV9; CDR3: CASSGASGGSTDTQYF; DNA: TGTGCCAGCAGCGGAGCGAGCGGGGGGAGCACAGATACGCAGTATTTT
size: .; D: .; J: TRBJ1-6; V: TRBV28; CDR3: CASSPGAFGGNSPLHF; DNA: TGTGCCAGCAGCCCCGGGGCCTTCGGGGGTAATTCACCCCTCCACTTT
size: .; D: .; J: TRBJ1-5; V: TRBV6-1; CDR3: CATTRNSNQPQHF; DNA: TGTGCCACCACAAGAAATAGCAATCAGCCCCAGCATTTT
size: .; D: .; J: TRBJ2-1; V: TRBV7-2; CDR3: CASSTGLRRKFF; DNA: TGTGCCAGCAGCACGGGACTCCGAAGGAAGTTCTTC
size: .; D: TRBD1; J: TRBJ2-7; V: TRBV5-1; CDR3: CASSGRTGSISYEQYF; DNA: TGCGCCAGCAGCGGACGGACAGGATCTATCTCCTACGAGCAGTACTTC
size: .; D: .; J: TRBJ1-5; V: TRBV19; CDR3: CASSINRYQPQHF; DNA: TGTGCCAGTAGTATAAACAGATATCAGCCCCAGCATTTT
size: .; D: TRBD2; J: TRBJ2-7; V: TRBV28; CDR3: CASTGTSGTYEQYF; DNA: TGTGCCAGCACCGGGACTAGCGGGACCTACGAGCAGTACTTC
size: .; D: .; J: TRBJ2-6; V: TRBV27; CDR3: CASRAGYGANVLTF; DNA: TGTGCCAGCAGGGCAGGGTACGGGGCCAACGTCCTGACTTTC
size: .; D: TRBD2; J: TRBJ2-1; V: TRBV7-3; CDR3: CASSLAGANEQFF; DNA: TGTGCCAGCAGCTTAGCGGGAGCCAATGAGCAGTTCTTC
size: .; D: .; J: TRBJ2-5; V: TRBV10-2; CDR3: CASRAGSQETQYF; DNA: TGCGCCAGCAGGGCGGGCAGCCAAGAGACCCAGTACTTC
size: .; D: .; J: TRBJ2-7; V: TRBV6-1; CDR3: CASSAGHRSSSYEQYF; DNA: TGTGCCAGCAGTGCGGGACACCGCTCATCTTCCTACGAGCAGTACTTC
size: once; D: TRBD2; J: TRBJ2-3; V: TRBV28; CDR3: CASRSRTLADSTDTQYF; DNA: TGTGCCAGCAGGAGTCGTACACTAGCGGATAGCACAGATACGCAGTATTTT
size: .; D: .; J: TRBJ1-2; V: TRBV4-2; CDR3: CASSQPDRDFGYTF; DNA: TGTGCCAGCAGCCAACCCGACCGGGACTTTGGCTACACCTTC
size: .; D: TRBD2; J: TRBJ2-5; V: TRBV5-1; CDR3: CASSLLAGQETQYF; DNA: TGCGCCAGCAGCCTACTAGCGGGGCAAGAGACCCAGTACTTC
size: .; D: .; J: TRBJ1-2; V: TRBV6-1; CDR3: CATRDIIYGYTF; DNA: TGTGCCACACGGGACATAATCTATGGCTACACCTTC
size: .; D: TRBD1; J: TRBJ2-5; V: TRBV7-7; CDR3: CAGSSGQGVQETQYF; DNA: TGTGCCGGCAGCTCGGGACAGGGCGTACAAGAGACCCAGTACTTC
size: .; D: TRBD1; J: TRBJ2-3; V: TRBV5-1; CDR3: CASSLATGGTDTQYF; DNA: TGCGCCAGCAGCTTGGCGACAGGGGGTACAGATACGCAGTATTTT
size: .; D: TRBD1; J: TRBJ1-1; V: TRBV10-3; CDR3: CAISATGKGEAFF; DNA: TGTGCCATCAGTGCGACAGGGAAAGGTGAAGCTTTCTTT
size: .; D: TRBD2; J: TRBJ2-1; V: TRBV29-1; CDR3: CSVEGLAGASDEQFF; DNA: TGCAGCGTTGAAGGGCTAGCGGGAGCCTCCGATGAGCAGTTCTTC
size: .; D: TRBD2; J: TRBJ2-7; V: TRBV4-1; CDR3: CASSHRTSASYEQYF; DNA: TGCGCCAGCAGCCATCGGACTAGCGCCTCCTACGAGCAGTACTTC
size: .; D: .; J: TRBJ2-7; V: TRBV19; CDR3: CASSIKINSYEQYF; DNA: TGTGCCAGTAGTATTAAAATAAACTCCTACGAGCAGTACTTC
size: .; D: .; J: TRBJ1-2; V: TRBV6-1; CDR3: CASSLYGYTF; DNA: TGTGCCAGCAGCCTCTATGGCTACACCTTC
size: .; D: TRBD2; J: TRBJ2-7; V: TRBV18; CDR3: CASSPPSSGVEQYF; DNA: TGTGCCAGCTCACCACCGTCTAGCGGGGTCGAGCAGTACTTC
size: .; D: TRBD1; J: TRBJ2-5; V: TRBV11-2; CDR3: CASSPRPGQGSETQYF; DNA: TGTGCCAGCAGCCCGCGGCCGGGACAGGGTTCAGAGACCCAGTACTTC
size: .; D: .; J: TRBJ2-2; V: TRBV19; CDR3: CASSRRSSSNTGELFF; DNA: TGTGCCAGTAGTAGACGGTCTAGCTCAAACACCGGGGAGCTGTTTTTT
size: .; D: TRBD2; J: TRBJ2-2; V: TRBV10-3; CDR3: CATRLAGGYMVTGELFF; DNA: TGTGCCACCCGACTAGCGGGGGGTTACATGGTCACCGGGGAGCTGTTTTTT
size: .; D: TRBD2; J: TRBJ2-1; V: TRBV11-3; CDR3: CASSPGLAGEIEQFF; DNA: TGTGCCAGCAGCCCGGGACTAGCGGGAGAAATCGAGCAGTTCTTC
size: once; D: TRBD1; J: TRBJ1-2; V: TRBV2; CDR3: CASQGVGGGGYTF; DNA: TGTGCCAGCCAAGGTGTAGGGGGCGGCGGCTACACCTTC
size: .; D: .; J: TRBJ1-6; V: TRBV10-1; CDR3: CASSEDEGRDSPLHF; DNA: TGCGCCAGCAGTGAGGATGAAGGGAGGGATTCACCCCTCCACTTT